The next 14 T cell receptor beta chains were all read from a single sample in a study of CD8 T cells in ankylosing spondylitis (dated by TCRdb to about 2017). Library construction relied on 5' RACE. Reads for this sample came from an Illumina HiSeq 2500. The raw public reads went through TCRdb reprocessing: fastp at Q25, MiXCR clone calling, in-frame beta chains kept. Entries that share a CDR3 protein sequence are merged under the most common genes and DNA. The sample table holds more than 500,000 distinct CDR3 sequences, of which under 5.5% were seen once. Around 3.5% of the sample is taken by the ten largest. Findings and caveats that apply to the study as a whole: Blood from ankylosing spondylitis patients appeared to be characterized by a TCR beta motif made up of fewer than ten highly homologous amino acid variants.

These receptors have no known antigen. Input material: blood, either unsorted or a sorted T cell fraction (not recorded which). Source of these receptors: a male donor with ankylosing spondylitis.

This clonotype was seen only a few times. The rearrangement uses TRBV4-3 and TRBJ2-5; possibly TRBD1 for D (5 bases). Germline lookup yields CDR1 LGHNA and CDR2 YSLEER. This CDR3 has 15 amino acids. V was clipped by 2 bases and J by 1 base, with 11 bases between them. The CDR3 loop is CASSQLGAIQETQYF. The DNA for the CDR3 is TGCGCCAGCAGCCAACTAGGGGCCATCCAAGAGACCCAGTACTTC.

This clonotype was counted at least ten times. The chain carries TRBV20-1 and TRBJ2-1; D gene ambiguous. CDR1 DFQATT and CDR2 SNEGSKA come from the germline V gene (reference sequence). The CDR3 is 9 amino acids. V was trimmed by 4 bases and J by 10 bases, leaving 5 bases between them. The CDR3 nucleotides read TGCAGTGCTAATCACGAGCAGTTCTTC. Amino acid sequence: CSANHEQFF.

This clonotype came up many times. The chain recombines TRBV29-1 with TRBJ2-7; D possibly corresponds to TRBD2 (5 bases). The length of the CDR3 is 13 residues. Trimming shortened V by 4 bases and J by 0 bases, and 10 bases separated the two germline ends. Germline V gene sequence: CDR1 SQVTM, CDR2 ANQGSEA. The CDR3 is CSVGRSRSYEQYF. The CDR3 nucleotides are TGCAGCGTTGGGAGGTCTCGCTCCTACGAGCAGTACTTC.

In its sample, this clonotype was seen many times. This rearrangement joins TRBV7-2 to TRBJ2-1; 7 bases are shared with TRBD2. Germline CDR1 SGHTA, CDR2 FQGNSA. The CDR3 has 17 amino acids. Trimming cost V 2 bases and J 1 base; bases outside gene matches: 8. This chain's CDR3 is CASSLKTSTMSYNEQFF. The CDR3 coding sequence is TGTGCCAGCAGCTTAAAGACTAGCACGATGTCCTACAATGAGCAGTTCTTC.

This chain uses TRBV14 with TRBJ2-5, with 7 bases fitting TRBD2. The germline V gene encodes CDR1 SGHDN and CDR2 FVKESK. Trimming at V came to 2 bases and at J to 2 bases, leaving 11 bases not matched to a gene. The CDR3 is 17 amino acids. The CDR3 reads CASSQLRGLAEQETQYF. The DNA for the CDR3 is TGTGCCAGCAGCCAACTCAGAGGTCTAGCGGAGCAAGAGACCCAGTACTTC.

In its sample, this clonotype was seen many times. The V call is TRBV4-2, the J call TRBJ1-1; no clear D. V was pared by 4 bases and J by 1 base, with 10 bases between. Germline CDR1 reads LGHNA; CDR2 reads YNFKEQ. This CDR3 comprises 14 residues. The CDR3 DNA is TGTGCCAGCAGCCCCCAAACCCAGAACACTGAAGCTTTCTTT. Amino acids: CASSPQTQNTEAFF.

The sample holds many counts of this clonotype. J is TRBJ2-3 and V is TRBV7-9; possibly TRBD1 for D (5 bases). CDR3 length: 14 residues. Trimming cost V 8 bases and J 4 bases, with 16 bases left between them. CDR1 is SEHNR, CDR2 FQNEAQ, per germline (reference sequence). The CDR3 is CASRRQGRADTQYF. The CDR3 DNA reads TGTGCCAGCCGCCGGCAGGGTCGAGCAGATACGCAGTATTTT.

The rearrangement links TRBV2 to TRBJ2-2; D is perhaps TRBD2 (6 bases). This CDR3 comprises 16 residues. V lost 6 bases and J lost 8, with 22 bases in between. The germline V gene encodes CDR1 SNHLY and CDR2 FYNNEI. CDR3 residues: CASRAKREARLGELFF. The CDR3 nucleotides are TGTGCCAGCAGGGCCAAGAGGGAGGCTAGATTAGGGGAGCTGTTTTTT.

This clonotype was seen repeatedly, ten times or more. This rearrangement joins TRBV28 to TRBJ2-7; 12 bases match TRBD2. V gave up 4 bases and J gave up 1 base; unmatched junction bases: 8. This CDR3 has 17 amino acids. The germline V gene has CDR1 MDHEN and CDR2 SYDVKM. The CDR3 coding sequence is TGTGCCAGCAGTTCTACCGGACTAGCGGGAATTTCCTACGAGCAGTACTTC. Translating gives CASSSTGLAGISYEQYF.

The chain recombines TRBV5-1 with TRBJ2-4, with TRBD1 matching 7 bases. The CDR3 runs to 15 residues. V was pared by 4 bases and J by 1 base, with 5 bases of the junction left unmatched. The germline V gene encodes CDR1 SGHRS and CDR2 YFSETQ. CDR3 sequence: CASSPGTAAKNIQYF. CDR3 DNA: TGCGCCAGCAGCCCGGGGACAGCTGCCAAAAACATTCAGTACTTC. The complete variable domain, with remaining parts taken from reference TRBV5-1 and TRBJ2-4, reads KAGVTQTPRYLIKTRGQQVTLSCSPISGHRSVSWYQQTPGQGLQFLFEYFSETQRNKGNFPGRFSGRQFSNSRSEMNVSTLELGDSALYLCASSPGTAAKNIQYFGAGTRLSVL.

This clonotype was seen a handful of times. The gene calls are TRBV28 and TRBJ2-7; D ambiguous. Trimming took off 7 bases at V and 4 bases at J, with 14 bases between the two ends. The germline V gene has CDR1 MDHEN and CDR2 SYDVKM. The CDR3 is made up of 13 amino acids. The CDR3 is CASTPVLLYEQYF. The CDR3 coding sequence is TGTGCCAGCACTCCGGTGTTGCTATACGAGCAGTACTTC.

This clonotype was counted many times. CDR3 sequence (DNA): TGCAGTGCTCCTCCGGGACAGAGACTCTACGAGCAGTACTTC. Translation: CSAPPGQRLYEQYF. V gene TRBV20-1 combines with J gene TRBJ2-7, with 7 nucleotides matching TRBD1. Germline assignment: CDR1 DFQATT and CDR2 SNEGSKA (reference sequence). The CDR3 totals 14 residues. V lost 5 bases, J lost 3 bases, and 10 bases stayed unmatched.

Many counts were recorded for this clonotype. The rearrangement joins TRBV5-1 to TRBJ2-7; 7 positions agree with TRBD2. This CDR3 has 13 residues. Germline CDR1 reads SGHRS; CDR2 reads YFSETQ. V was clipped by 4 bases and J by 6 bases; unmatched bases: 7. The CDR3 DNA is TGCGCCAGCAGCCCTCAAGGGAGGGGCGAGCAGTACTTC. As protein: CASSPQGRGEQYF.

This clonotype was found many times. This sequence joins TRBV6-2 or TRBV6-3 and TRBJ1-5; D is uncertain. The V gene lost 7 bases and the J gene lost 7 bases, with 11 bases spanning the gap. The germline V gene has CDR1 MNHEY and CDR2 SVGEGT. The CDR3 length is 12 residues. The CDR3 nucleotides read TGTGCCAGCACTCGACCCAGGCAGCCCCAGCATTTT. Its protein is CASTRPRQPQHF.